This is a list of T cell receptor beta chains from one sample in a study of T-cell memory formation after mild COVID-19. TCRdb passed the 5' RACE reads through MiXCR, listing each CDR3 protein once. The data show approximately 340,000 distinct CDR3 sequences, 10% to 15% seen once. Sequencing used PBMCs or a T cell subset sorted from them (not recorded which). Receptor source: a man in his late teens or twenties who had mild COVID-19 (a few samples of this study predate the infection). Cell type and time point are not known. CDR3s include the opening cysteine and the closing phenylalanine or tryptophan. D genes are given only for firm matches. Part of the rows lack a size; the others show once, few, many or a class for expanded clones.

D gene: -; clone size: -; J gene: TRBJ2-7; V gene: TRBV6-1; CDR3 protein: CASREVGQGGEQYF; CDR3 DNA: TGTGCCAGCAGGGAAGTTGGGCAGGGGGGCGAGCAGTACTTC
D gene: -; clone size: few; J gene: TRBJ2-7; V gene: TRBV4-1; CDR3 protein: CASSRGYGPLSYEQYF; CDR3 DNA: TGCGCCAGCAGCCGCGGATACGGGCCCCTATCTTACGAGCAGTACTTC
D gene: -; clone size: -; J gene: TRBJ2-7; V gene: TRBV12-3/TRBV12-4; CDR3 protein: CASSLFRAEQYF; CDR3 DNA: TGTGCCAGCAGTTTGTTTAGGGCCGAGCAGTACTTC
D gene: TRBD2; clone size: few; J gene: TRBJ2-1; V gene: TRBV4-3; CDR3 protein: CASSQDGGKLMWGNNEQFF; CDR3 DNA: TGCGCCAGCAGCCAAGACGGGGGGAAACTCATGTGGGGCAACAATGAGCAGTTCTTC
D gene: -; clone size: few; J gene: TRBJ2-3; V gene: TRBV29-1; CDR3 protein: CSVVGARDTDTQYF; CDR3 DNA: TGCAGCGTTGTGGGGGCGCGGGACACAGATACGCAGTATTTT
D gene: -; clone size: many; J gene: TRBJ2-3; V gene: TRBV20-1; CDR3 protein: CSARALFPTDTQYF; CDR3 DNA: TGCAGTGCTAGGGCTCTCTTCCCCACAGATACGCAGTATTTT
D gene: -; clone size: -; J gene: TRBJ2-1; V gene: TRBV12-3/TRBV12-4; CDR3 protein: CASSPTGFPEQFF; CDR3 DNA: TGTGCCAGCAGTCCGACCGGGTTCCCTGAGCAGTTCTTC
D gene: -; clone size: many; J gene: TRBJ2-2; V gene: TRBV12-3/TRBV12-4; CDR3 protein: CASSLDRSGELFF; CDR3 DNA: TGTGCCAGCAGTTTAGATAGATCCGGGGAGCTGTTTTTT
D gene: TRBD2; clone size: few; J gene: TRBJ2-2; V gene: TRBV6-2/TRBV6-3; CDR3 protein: CAHSGGVNTGELFF; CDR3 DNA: TGTGCCCACTCCGGGGGGGTCAACACCGGGGAGCTGTTTTTT
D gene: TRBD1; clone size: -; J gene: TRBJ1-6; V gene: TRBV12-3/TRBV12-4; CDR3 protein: CASSEQTGANSPLHF; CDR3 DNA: TGTGCCAGCAGTGAACAGACAGGGGCAAATTCACCCCTCCACTTT
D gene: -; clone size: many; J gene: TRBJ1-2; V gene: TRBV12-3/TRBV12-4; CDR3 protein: CASNRDRGYGYTF; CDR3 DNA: TGTGCCAGCAACCGGGACCGAGGATATGGCTACACCTTC
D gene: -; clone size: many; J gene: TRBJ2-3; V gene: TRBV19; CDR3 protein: CAIATEDSTDTQYF; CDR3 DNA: TGTGCCATTGCGACTGAGGATAGCACAGATACGCAGTATTTT
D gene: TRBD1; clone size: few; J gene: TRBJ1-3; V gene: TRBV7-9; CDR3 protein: CASSLRQGAIGNTIYF; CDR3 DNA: TGTGCCAGCAGCTTACGCCAGGGGGCGATTGGAAACACCATATATTTT
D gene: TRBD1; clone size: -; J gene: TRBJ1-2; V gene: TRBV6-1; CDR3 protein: CASKTTGGNYGYTF; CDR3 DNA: TGTGCCAGCAAAACGACAGGGGGTAACTATGGCTACACCTTC
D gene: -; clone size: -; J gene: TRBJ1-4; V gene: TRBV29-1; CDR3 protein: CSVGMGNEKLFF; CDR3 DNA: TGCAGCGTTGGAATGGGTAATGAAAAACTGTTTTTT
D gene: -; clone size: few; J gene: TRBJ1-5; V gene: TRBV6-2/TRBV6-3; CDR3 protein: CASSYNYQPQHF; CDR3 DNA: TGTGCCAGCAGTTACAACTATCAGCCCCAGCATTTT
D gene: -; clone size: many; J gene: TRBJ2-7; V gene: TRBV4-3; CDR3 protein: CASSQGTGYEQYF; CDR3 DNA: TGCGCCAGCAGCCAAGGCACCGGCTACGAGCAGTACTTC
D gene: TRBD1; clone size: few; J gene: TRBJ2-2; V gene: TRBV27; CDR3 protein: CASSLFGTGQTGELFF; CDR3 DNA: TGTGCCAGCAGTTTATTCGGGACAGGGCAAACCGGGGAGCTGTTTTTT
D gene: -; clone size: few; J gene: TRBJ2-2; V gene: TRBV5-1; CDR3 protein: CASREVATGELFF; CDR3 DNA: TGCGCCAGCAGAGAAGTGGCCACCGGGGAGCTGTTTTTT
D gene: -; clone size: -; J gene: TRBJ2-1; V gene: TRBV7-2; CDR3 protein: CASRGALYNEQFF; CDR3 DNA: TGTGCCAGCAGGGGGGCCCTTTACAATGAGCAGTTCTTC
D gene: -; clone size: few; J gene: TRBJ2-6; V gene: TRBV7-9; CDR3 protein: CASRGGISGANVLTF; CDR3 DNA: TGTGCCAGCAGAGGAGGGATTTCTGGGGCCAACGTCCTGACTTTC
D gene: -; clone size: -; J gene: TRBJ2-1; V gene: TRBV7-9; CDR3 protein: CASHPRGDLSYNEQFF; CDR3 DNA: TGTGCCAGCCACCCCCGGGGTGATTTGTCCTACAATGAGCAGTTCTTC
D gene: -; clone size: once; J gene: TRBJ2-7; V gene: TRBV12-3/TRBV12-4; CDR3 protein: CASSHVRTEEQYF; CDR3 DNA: TGTGCCAGCAGTCATGTCCGGACAGAAGAGCAGTACTTC
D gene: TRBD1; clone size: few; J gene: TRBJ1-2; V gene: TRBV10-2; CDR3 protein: CASSEVTGGESAFYGYTF; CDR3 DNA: TGCGCCAGCAGTGAGGTGACAGGGGGCGAGTCTGCCTTCTATGGCTACACCTTC
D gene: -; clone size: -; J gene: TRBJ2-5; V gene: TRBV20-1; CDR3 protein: CSAVFGAGFETQYF; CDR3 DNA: TGCAGTGCTGTCTTCGGGGCCGGGTTTGAGACCCAGTACTTC
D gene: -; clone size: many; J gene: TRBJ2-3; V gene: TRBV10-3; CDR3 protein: CAIRDSSTDTQYF; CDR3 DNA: TGTGCCATCCGGGACTCTAGCACAGATACGCAGTATTTT
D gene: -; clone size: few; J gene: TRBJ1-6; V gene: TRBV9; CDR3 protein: CASSADLNSPLHF; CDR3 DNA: TGTGCCAGCAGCGCGGACCTAAATTCACCCCTCCACTTT
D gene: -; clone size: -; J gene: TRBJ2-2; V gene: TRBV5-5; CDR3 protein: CASSFVRAEAGELFF; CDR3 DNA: TGTGCCAGCAGCTTTGTCAGGGCTGAGGCCGGGGAGCTGTTTTTT
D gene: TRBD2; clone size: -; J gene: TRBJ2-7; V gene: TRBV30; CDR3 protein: CAWSGGSGAYYEQYF; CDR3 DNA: TGTGCCTGGAGTGGGGGCAGCGGGGCCTACTACGAGCAGTACTTC
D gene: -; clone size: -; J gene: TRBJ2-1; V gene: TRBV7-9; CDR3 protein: CASSFADSYNEQFF; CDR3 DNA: TGTGCCAGCAGCTTTGCGGACAGCTACAATGAGCAGTTCTTC
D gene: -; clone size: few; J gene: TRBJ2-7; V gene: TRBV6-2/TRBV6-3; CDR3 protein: CASSYGRGGPYEQYF; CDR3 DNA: TGTGCCAGCAGTTACGGTAGAGGGGGACCCTACGAGCAGTACTTC
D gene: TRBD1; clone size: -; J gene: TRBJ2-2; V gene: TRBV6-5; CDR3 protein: CASSYSGTGGSGELFF; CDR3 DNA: TGTGCCAGCAGTTACTCGGGGACAGGGGGCTCCGGGGAGCTGTTTTTT
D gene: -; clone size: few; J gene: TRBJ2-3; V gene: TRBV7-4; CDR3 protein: CASSLVFVPPGYF; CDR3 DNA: TGTGCCAGCAGCTTAGTATTTGTGCCTCCGGGATATTTT
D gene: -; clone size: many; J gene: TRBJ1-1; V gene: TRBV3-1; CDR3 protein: CASSQGEGKAFF; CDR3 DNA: TGTGCCAGCAGCCAAGGGGAAGGGAAAGCTTTCTTT
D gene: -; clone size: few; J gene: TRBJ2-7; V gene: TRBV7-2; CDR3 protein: CASSLGTIYYEQYF; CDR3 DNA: TGTGCCAGCAGCTTGGGGACAATCTATTACGAGCAGTACTTC
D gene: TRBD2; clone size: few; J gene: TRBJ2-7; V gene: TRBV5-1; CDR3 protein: CASSGKTSGSSYEQYF; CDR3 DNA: TGCGCCAGCAGCGGAAAGACTAGCGGCAGCTCCTACGAGCAGTACTTC
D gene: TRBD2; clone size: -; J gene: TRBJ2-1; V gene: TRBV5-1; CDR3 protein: CASSLAGLADYISYNEQFF; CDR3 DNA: TGCGCCAGCAGCTTGGCGGGACTAGCGGACTACATCTCCTACAATGAGCAGTTCTTC
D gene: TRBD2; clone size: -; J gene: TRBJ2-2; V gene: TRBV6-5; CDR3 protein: CARRLAGGANTGELFF; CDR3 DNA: TGTGCCAGGCGACTAGCGGGGGGCGCGAACACCGGGGAGCTGTTTTTT
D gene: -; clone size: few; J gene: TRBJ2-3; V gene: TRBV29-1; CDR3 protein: CSVEDRLRTDTQYF; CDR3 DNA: TGCAGCGTTGAAGACAGGCTACGCACAGATACGCAGTATTTT
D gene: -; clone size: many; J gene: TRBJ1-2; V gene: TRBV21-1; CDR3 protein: CASPPGGTGGYTF; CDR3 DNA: TGTGCCAGCCCGCCCGGCGGGACGGGTGGCTACACCTTC
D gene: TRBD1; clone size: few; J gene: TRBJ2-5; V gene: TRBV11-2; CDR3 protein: CASSLGGRGYQETQYF; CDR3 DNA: TGTGCCAGCAGCCTAGGGGGCAGGGGGTACCAAGAGACCCAGTACTTC